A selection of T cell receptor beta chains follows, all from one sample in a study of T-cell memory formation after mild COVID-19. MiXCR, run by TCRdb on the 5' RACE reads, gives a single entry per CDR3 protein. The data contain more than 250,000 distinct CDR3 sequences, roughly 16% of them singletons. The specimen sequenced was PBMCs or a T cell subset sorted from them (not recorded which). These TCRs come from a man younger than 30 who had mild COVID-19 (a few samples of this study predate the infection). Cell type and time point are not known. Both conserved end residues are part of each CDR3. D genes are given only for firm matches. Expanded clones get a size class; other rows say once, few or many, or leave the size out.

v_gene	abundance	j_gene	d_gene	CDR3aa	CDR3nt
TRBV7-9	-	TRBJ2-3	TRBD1	CASSLAGGAMVSQYF	TGTGCCAGCAGCTTAGCAGGGGGCGCGATGGTGTCGCAGTATTTT
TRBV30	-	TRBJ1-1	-	CAWSSHYEAFF	TGTGCCTGGAGTTCCCACTATGAAGCTTTCTTT
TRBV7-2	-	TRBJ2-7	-	CASSAQDYEQYF	TGTGCCAGCAGCGCCCAAGACTACGAGCAGTACTTC
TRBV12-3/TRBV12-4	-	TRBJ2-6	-	CASSPVGANVLTF	TGTGCCAGCAGTCCCGTCGGGGCCAACGTCCTGACTTTC
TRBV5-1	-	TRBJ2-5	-	CASSLAAASGNRGETQYF	TGCGCCAGCAGCTTGGCCGCGGCGTCAGGGAATCGCGGAGAGACCCAGTACTTC
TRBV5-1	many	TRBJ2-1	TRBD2	CASSRQTSGGADEQFF	TGCGCCAGCAGCCGGCAAACTAGCGGGGGGGCAGATGAGCAGTTCTTC
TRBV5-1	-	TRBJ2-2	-	CASSLFSGADGELFF	TGCGCCAGCAGCTTGTTTTCCGGGGCGGACGGGGAGCTGTTTTTT
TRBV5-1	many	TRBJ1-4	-	CASSRGTTNEKLFF	TGCGCCAGCAGTCGGGGGACTACTAATGAAAAACTGTTTTTT
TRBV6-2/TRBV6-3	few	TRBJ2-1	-	CASSSIHSSYNEQFF	TGTGCCAGCAGTTCCATTCACAGCTCCTACAATGAGCAGTTCTTC
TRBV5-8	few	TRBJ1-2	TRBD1	CASSLQGAYYGYTF	TGTGCCAGCAGTCTACAGGGGGCATACTATGGCTACACCTTC
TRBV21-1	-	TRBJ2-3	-	CASPDLREPIPRGTDTQYF	TGTGCCAGCCCCGACCTCAGGGAGCCTATCCCCCGGGGCACAGATACGCAGTATTTT
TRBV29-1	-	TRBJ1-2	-	CSVGKQQGGYGYTF	TGCAGCGTGGGGAAACAACAGGGAGGCTATGGCTACACCTTC
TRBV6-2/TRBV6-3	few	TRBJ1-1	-	CASSPGPAIQAFF	TGTGCCAGCAGTCCCGGGCCGGCGATCCAGGCTTTCTTT
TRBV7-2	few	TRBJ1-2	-	CASRPGGGSYGYTF	TGTGCAAGCAGGCCCGGAGGGGGATCCTATGGCTACACCTTC
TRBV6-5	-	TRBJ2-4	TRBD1	CASSKGQGAKNIQYF	TGTGCCAGCAGTAAGGGACAGGGAGCCAAAAACATTCAGTACTTC
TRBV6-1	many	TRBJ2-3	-	CASSERSGTQYF	TGTGCCAGCAGTGAAAGGTCAGGCACGCAGTATTTT
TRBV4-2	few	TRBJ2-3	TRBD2	CASSQDGASGGRDTQYF	TGTGCCAGCAGCCAAGATGGGGCTAGCGGGGGGAGAGATACGCAGTATTTT
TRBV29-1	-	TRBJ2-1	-	CSVEFWQGEQFF	TGCAGCGTTGAGTTCTGGCAGGGTGAGCAGTTCTTC
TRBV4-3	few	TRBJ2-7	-	CASSQGRDNLYEQYF	TGCGCCAGCAGCCAAGGCCGGGACAACCTATACGAGCAGTACTTC
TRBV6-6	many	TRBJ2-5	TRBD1	CASSDRDRYQETQYF	TGTGCCAGCAGTGACCGGGACAGATACCAAGAGACCCAGTACTTC
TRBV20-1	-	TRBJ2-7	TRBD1	CSARDRGTYEQYF	TGCAGTGCTAGAGACAGGGGGACCTACGAGCAGTACTTC
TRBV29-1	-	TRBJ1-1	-	CSVIPGAEAFF	TGCAGCGTAATTCCCGGGGCAGAAGCTTTCTTT
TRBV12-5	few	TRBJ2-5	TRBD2	CASGRSGGARETQYF	TGTGCTAGTGGTCGGAGCGGGGGGGCCAGAGAGACCCAGTACTTC
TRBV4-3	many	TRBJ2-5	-	CASSQGPRAAQETQYF	TGCGCCAGCAGCCAAGGGCCCAGGGCGGCGCAAGAGACCCAGTACTTC
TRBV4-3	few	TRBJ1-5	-	CASSQDRGLYYNQPQHF	TGCGCCAGCAGCCAAGATAGGGGGTTGTACTACAATCAGCCCCAGCATTTT
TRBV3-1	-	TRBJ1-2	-	CASSQSQYANYGYTF	TGTGCCAGCAGCCAATCGCAGTATGCTAACTATGGCTACACCTTC
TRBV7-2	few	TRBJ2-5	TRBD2	CASSSILAGRETQYF	TGTGCCAGCAGCTCAATTCTAGCGGGGAGAGAGACCCAGTACTTC
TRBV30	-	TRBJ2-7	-	CAWGAGDYEQYF	TGTGCCTGGGGCGCAGGGGACTACGAGCAGTACTTC
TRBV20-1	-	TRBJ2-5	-	CSAVGSFSKTQYF	TGCAGTGCCGTCGGTTCCTTTTCGAAGACCCAGTACTTC
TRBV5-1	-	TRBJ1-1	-	CASSNAGAITEAFF	TGCGCCAGCAGCAATGCAGGGGCTATCACTGAAGCTTTCTTT
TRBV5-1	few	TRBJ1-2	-	CASRRGAGVPADYGYTF	TGCGCCAGCAGAAGAGGGGCAGGGGTCCCGGCGGACTATGGCTACACCTTC
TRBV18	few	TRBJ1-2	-	CASSPIPMGFAVNYGYTF	TGTGCCAGCTCACCGATACCCATGGGATTTGCGGTTAACTATGGCTACACCTTC
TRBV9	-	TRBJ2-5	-	CASSPRDRQETQYF	TGTGCCAGCAGCCCAAGGGACCGCCAAGAGACCCAGTACTTC
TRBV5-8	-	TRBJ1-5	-	CASSLRAQHF	TGTGCCAGCAGCTTGAGGGCCCAGCATTTT
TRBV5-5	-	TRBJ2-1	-	CASSQDASAYNEQFF	TGTGCCAGCAGCCAGGACGCCTCGGCCTACAATGAGCAGTTCTTC